The T cell receptor beta chain under discussion was sequenced for a study of shared clonotypes between healthy human individuals. Across the whole study: Two female and a few male donors aged 18 to 49 were enrolled.

How the authors handled the data: ImmunoSEQ gave junction-only sequences without quality scores, so filtering differed. Sequenced by immunoSEQ multiplex PCR; TCRdb stores in-frame clones only, minus some. The V and J calls and the clone size are those of that table, but D and trimming were determined from the DNA. The data show some 2,000,000 clones, with about 94% seen just once and less than 0.15% held by the top ten. About this clone: One end of the junction does not line up with germline, which may come from a read error.

CDR1 and CDR2 from the germline V gene are MNHEY and SMNVEV (reference sequence). The CDR3 contains 15 residues. The rearrangement uses TRBV27 and TRBJ1-2; a possible D gene is TRBD1 (5 bases). The sample was naive CD4+ T cells sorted from blood. Subset here: CD45RA+ positively selected. The sequence was obtained from a man aged 18-30 years in good health. The CDR3 DNA reads TGTGCCAGCAGTGTATCCGGGACGGGTAACTATGGCTACACCTTC. Translation: CASSVSGTGNYGYTF.